This record concerns one T cell receptor beta chain sequence. The antigen it recognizes is unknown. The sample holds no much larger clone one base away, and base qualities are not on file. These data belong to a study of blood T cell repertoires in COVID-19 (TCRdb year 2020). As for the study more broadly: Samples covering the acute and convalescent phases of COVID-19 were provided by collaborators in the United States, Italy and Spain. The prospective study material was composed of cDNA or gDNA derived from T cells, B-cell-depleted T cells, or PBMCs. Deeply sampled blood TCRbeta repertoires from subjects exposed to, actively infected with, or recovered from COVID-19 were included in the dataset. The repertoires were released in a freely available public database intended as a resource for research on the immune response to SARS-CoV-2. The samples were drawn from two sources: the first 160 participants of the ongoing ImmuneRACE study, and 1,200 or so subjects contributed by 6 global collaborators. Sample metadata almost always included a de-identified subject ID, COVID-19 status, age in years and sex. HLA class I and class II types, where available, came from metadata supplied by the sample provider rather than from assay-based typing.

CDR1 MNHNY and CDR2 SVGAGI were looked up in the germline V gene (reference sequence). Counted from cysteine to phenylalanine, this CDR3 has 13 amino acids. Only CDR3 DNA remains: 39 bases, in frame from the first base. Between the V and J ends, shortened by 2 bases and 8 bases respectively, the junction contains 12 bases. Participants in the prospective study were aged 18 to 89 years, lived in 20 to 30 United States geographic areas, and enrolled through a virtual design. Cohort assignment in the prospective study relied on participant-reported clinical history from a screening survey and a study questionnaire. Exposed participants were defined as having been in contact with someone with a PCR-confirmed or clinician-diagnosed COVID-19 case within 2 weeks of study entry. In the prospective study, whole blood, serum and a nasopharyngeal or oropharyngeal swab were collected from each participant by mobile phlebotomists. Additional blood draws and questionnaires over an approximately two-month period could optionally be provided by prospective study participants. Before DNA extraction, blood samples from the prospective study were shipped at room temperature or frozen.

The investigation overall reported the following: The amount of clinical and demographic metadata varied by source and participant and was provided uncurated.

The immunoSEQ Assay, a bias-controlled multiplex PCR, was used to amplify TCRbeta CDR3 regions from genomic DNA. The original pipeline was this. Within the assay, amplification of reference gene primers was used to estimate how many nucleated cells each sample contained. Sequence reads were collapsed and filtered to measure the absolute abundance of every unique TCRbeta CDR3 rearrangement. For each sample, productive Simpson clonality was calculated as the square root of Simpson's diversity index across productive rearrangements. TCRdb's version of the immuneACCESS table is confined to in-frame rearrangements and falls short of the full clone set. An unresolved V gene accounts for under half of the shortfall where checked; the remainder is of unknown origin. V and J calls and clone size come straight from that table; D and trimming were deduced from the DNA. The sample has about 240,000 clones on record, under 90% of them singletons. The ten largest account for about 3.9% of the sample.

The rearrangement combines TRBV6-6 with TRBJ1-2; a tentative D call is TRBD1 (5 bases match). The sample taken for sequencing was PBMCs or T cells enriched from blood (not recorded which). This clonotype was sampled from a middle-aged woman who had been exposed to COVID-19. The nucleotide sequence is TGTGCCAGCAGTTACCTCGGGGGAGAAGGCTACACCTTC. This translates into CASSYLGGEGYTF.